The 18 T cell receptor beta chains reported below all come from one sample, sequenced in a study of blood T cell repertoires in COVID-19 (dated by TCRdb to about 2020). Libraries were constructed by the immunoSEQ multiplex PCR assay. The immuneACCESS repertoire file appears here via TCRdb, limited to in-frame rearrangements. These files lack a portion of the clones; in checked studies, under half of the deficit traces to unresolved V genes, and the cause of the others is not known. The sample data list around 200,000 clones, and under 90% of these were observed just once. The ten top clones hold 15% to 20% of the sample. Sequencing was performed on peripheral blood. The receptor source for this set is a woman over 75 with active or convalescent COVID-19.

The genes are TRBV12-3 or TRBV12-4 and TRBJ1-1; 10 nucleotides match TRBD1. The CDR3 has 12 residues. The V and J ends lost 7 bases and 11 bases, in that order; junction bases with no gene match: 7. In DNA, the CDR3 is TGTGCCAGCAATCATGACAGGGGGCGTGCTTTCTTT. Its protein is CASNHDRGRAFF.

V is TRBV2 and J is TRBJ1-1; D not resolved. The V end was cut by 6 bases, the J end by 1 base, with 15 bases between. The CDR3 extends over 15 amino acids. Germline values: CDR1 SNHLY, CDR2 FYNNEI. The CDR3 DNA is TGTGCCAGCAGCCGTGCGGGAGGAACGAACACTGAAGCTTTCTTT. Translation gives CASSRAGGTNTEAFF.

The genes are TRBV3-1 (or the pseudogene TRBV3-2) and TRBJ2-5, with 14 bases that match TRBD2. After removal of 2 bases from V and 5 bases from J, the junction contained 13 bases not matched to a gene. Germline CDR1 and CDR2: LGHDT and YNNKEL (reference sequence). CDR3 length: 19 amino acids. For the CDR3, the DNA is TGTGCCAGCAGCCAACCTGGGACTAGCGGGGGCCCAGGAACGGAGACCCAGTACTTC. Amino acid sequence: CASSQPGTSGGPGTETQYF.

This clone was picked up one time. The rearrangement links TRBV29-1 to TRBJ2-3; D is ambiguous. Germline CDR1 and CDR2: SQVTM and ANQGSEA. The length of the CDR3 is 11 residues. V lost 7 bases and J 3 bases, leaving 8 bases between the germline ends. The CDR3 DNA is TGCAGCGAGTCTAGGACAGATACGCAGTATTTT. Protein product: CSESRTDTQYF.

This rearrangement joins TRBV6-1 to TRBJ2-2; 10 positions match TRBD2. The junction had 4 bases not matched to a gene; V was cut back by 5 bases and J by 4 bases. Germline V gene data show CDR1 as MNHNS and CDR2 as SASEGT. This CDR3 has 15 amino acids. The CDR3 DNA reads TGTGCCAGCAGTACCAGCGGGGGGGCCACCGGGGAGCTGTTTTTT. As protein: CASSTSGGATGELFF.

The CDR3 sequence: CASRGHGNQPQHF. CDR3 DNA sequence: TGTGCCAGCAGGGGGCATGGCAATCAGCCCCAGCATTTT. V usage is TRBV11-2 and J usage is TRBJ1-5, with D possibly being TRBD1 (5 bases). The CDR3 spans 13 residues. Looked up from germline, CDR1 is SGHAT and CDR2 is FQNNGV. V lost 6 bases and J 2 bases, leaving 8 bases between the germline ends.

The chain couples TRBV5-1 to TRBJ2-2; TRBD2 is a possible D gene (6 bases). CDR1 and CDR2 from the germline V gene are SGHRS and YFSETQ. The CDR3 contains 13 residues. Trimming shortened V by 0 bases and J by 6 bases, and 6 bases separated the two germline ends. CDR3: CASSLGGAGELFF. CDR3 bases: TGCGCCAGCAGCTTGGGGGGGGCCGGGGAGCTGTTTTTT.

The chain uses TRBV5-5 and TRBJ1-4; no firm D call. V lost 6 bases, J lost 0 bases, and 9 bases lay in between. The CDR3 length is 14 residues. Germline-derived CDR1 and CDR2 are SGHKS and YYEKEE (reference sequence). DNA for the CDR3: TGTGCCAGCACCCCGACAACAACTAATGAAAAACTGTTTTTT. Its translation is CASTPTTTNEKLFF.

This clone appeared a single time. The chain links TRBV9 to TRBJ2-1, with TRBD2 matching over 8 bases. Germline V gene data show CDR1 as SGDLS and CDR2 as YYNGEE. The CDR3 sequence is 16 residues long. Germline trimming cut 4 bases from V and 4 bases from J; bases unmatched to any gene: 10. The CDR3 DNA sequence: TGTGCCAGCAGCACTCTAACGGGAGGGGGTTACAATGAGCAGTTCTTC. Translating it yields CASSTLTGGGYNEQFF.

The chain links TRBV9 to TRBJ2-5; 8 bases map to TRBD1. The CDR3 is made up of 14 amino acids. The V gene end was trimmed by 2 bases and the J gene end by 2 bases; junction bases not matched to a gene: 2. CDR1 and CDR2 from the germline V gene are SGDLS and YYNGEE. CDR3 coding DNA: TGTGCCAGCAGCGTCGGACAGGGACAAGAGACCCAGTACTTC. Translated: CASSVGQGQETQYF.

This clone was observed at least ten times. The CDR3 here is CASSPFTDTQYF. DNA of the CDR3: TGTGCCAGCAGCCCGTTCACAGATACGCAGTATTTT. The chain combines TRBV14 with TRBJ2-3; no reliable D call. In germline, CDR1 is SGHDN, CDR2 FVKESK. The CDR3 sequence is 12 residues long. The V end was cut by 4 bases, the J end by 2 bases, with 4 bases between.

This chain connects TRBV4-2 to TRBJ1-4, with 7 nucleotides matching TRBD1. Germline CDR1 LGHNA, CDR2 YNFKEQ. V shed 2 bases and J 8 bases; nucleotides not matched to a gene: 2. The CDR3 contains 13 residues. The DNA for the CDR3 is TGTGCCAGCAGCCAAATACAGGGGGAAAAACTGTTTTTT. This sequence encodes CASSQIQGEKLFF.

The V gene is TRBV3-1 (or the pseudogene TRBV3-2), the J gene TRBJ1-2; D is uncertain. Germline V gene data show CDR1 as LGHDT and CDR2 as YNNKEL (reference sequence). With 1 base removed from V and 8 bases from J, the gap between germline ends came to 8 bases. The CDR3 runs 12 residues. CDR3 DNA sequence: TGTGCCAGCAGCCAAGGTTCTCGGGGCTACACCTTC. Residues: CASSQGSRGYTF.

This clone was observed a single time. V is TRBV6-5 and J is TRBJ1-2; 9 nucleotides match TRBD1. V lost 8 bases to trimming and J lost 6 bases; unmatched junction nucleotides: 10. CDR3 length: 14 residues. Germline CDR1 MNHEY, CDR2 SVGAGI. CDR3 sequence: CASATGTGTNGYTF. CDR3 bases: TGTGCCAGCGCCACCGGGACAGGGACAAATGGCTACACCTTC.

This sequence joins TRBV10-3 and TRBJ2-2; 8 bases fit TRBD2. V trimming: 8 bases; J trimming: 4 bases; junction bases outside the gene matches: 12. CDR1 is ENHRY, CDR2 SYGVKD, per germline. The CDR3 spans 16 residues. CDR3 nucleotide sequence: TGTGCCATCCCTGGGGCGGGAGGAATCGGCACCGGGGAGCTGTTTTTT. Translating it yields CAIPGAGGIGTGELFF.

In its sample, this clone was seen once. CDR3 coding DNA: TGTGCCAGCTCACCCAGACAGGGGGCTTCCGAGACCCAGTACTTC. Its protein is CASSPRQGASETQYF. The chain joins TRBV18 to TRBJ2-5; 10 nucleotides agree with TRBD1. CDR1 and CDR2 (germline): KGHSH, LQKENI. Germline trimming cut 3 bases from V and 5 bases from J; bases unmatched to any gene: 6. The CDR3 covers 15 residues.

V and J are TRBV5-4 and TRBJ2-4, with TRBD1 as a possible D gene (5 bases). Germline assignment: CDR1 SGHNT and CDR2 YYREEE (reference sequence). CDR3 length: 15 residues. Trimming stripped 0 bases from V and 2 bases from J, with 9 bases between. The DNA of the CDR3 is TGTGCCAGCAGCTTGGCTCCAGGGACCAAAAACATTCAGTACTTC. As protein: CASSLAPGTKNIQYF.

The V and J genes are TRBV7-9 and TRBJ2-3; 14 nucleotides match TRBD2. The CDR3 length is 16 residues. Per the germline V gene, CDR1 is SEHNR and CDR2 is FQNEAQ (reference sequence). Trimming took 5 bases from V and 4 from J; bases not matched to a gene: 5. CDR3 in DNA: TGTGCCAGCAGCCAAGGGACTAGCGGGAGAGCAGATACGCAGTATTTT. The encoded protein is CASSQGTSGRADTQYF. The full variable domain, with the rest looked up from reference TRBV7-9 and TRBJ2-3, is DTGVSQNPRHKITKRGQNVTFRCDPISEHNRLYWYRQTLGQGPEFLTYFQNEAQLEKSRLLSDRFSAERPKGSFSTLEIQRTEQGDSAMYLCASSQGTSGRADTQYFGPGTRLTVL.